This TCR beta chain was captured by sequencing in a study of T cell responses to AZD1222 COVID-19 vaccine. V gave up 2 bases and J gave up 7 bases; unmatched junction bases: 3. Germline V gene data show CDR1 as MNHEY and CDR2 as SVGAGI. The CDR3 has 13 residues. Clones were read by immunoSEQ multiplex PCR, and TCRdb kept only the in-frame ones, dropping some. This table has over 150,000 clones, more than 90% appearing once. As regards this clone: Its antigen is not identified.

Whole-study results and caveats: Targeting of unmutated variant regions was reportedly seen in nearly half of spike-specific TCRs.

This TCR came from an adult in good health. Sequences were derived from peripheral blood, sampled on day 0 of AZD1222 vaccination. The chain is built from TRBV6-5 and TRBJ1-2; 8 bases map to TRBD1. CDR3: CASSYQGATGYTF. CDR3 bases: TGTGCCAGCAGTTACCAGGGGGCGACTGGCTACACCTTC.